Sequencing of this T cell receptor (beta chain) was carried out in a study of blood T cell repertoires in COVID-19. Looking at the study overall: T cells, B-cell-depleted T cells, or PBMCs supplied cDNA or gDNA.

The CDR3 covers 13 residues. Trimming pared 6 bases from V and 4 bases from J, leaving 10 bases between. Germline V lookup: CDR1 LNHDA, CDR2 SQIVND (reference sequence). Profiling relied on immunoSEQ multiplex PCR, and the TCRdb table lists in-frame clones only, not all of them. The profile covers about 230,000 clones, with roughly 84% appearing a single time and around 6.8% taken by the ten largest. The V and J genes are TRBV19 and TRBJ1-5; D unclear. Sequencing was carried out using peripheral blood. The source is a woman aged 50 to 60 with acute or convalescent COVID-19. In nucleotides, the CDR3 is TGTGCCAGTAGACTACGGGGTAATCAGCCCCAGCATTTT. It codes for CASRLRGNQPQHF.